These 11 T cell receptor beta chains share one sample of origin, sequenced in a study of blood T cell repertoires in COVID-19. Here immunoSEQ multiplex PCR was the method, and the copy in TCRdb shows in-frame clones only, minus some. This table has about 300,000 clones, about 88% appearing once. Sample: peripheral blood. The receptors originated from a human donor with COVID-19, enrolled during active disease. The donor label of this sample is uncertain.

The V call is TRBV13, the J call TRBJ2-7; D unclear. V was cut by 0 bases and J by 3 bases, with 12 bases left in between. The CDR3 spans 15 residues. From germline, CDR1 is PRHDT and CDR2 FYEKMQ (reference sequence). CDR3 sequence reads: CASSLGPDTYYEQYF. CDR3 bases: TGTGCCAGCAGCTTAGGCCCAGACACATACTACGAGCAGTACTTC.

The chain couples TRBV11-2 to TRBJ2-1; 10 bases are a match to TRBD1. V trimming: 5 bases; J trimming: 8 bases; junction bases outside the gene matches: 9. The CDR3 sequence is 15 residues long. The germline gives CDR1 SGHAT, CDR2 FQNNGV. CDR3 in DNA: TGTGCCAGCAGCCCAGAAGGGACAGGGGTTCATGAGCAGTTCTTC. Encoded protein: CASSPEGTGVHEQFF.

V gene TRBV5-5 combines with J gene TRBJ2-6; possible D gene TRBD1, 6 bases. The CDR3 runs to 16 residues. The germline CDR1 and CDR2 sequences are SGHKS and YYEKEE (reference sequence). Trimming took off 2 bases at V and 2 bases at J, with 11 bases between the two ends. CDR3 region: CASSLLQGTGANVLTF. The DNA for the CDR3 is TGTGCCAGCAGCTTACTACAGGGTACTGGGGCCAACGTCCTGACTTTC.

The V call is TRBV6-2 or TRBV6-3, the J call TRBJ2-2, with TRBD2 identical over 9 bases. This CDR3 has 20 amino acids. After removal of 0 bases from V and 0 bases from J, the junction contained 11 bases not matched to a gene. The germline gives CDR1 MNHEY, CDR2 SVGEGT. The CDR3 region has the DNA TGTGCCAGCAGTTACTCGACTAGCGGCCACGCCCGATCGAACACCGGGGAGCTGTTTTTT. This codes for CASSYSTSGHARSNTGELFF.

DNA for the CDR3: TGTGCCAGCAGCGAAACGACAGTTGGACCCGATACGCAGTATTTT. Protein: CASSETTVGPDTQYF. The rearrangement joins TRBV9 to TRBJ2-3; D possibly corresponds to TRBD1 (5 bases). The CDR3 covers 15 residues. Trimming left V 3 bases short and J 6 bases short, with 17 bases between. Germline V gene data show CDR1 as SGDLS and CDR2 as YYNGEE.

This chain connects TRBV5-8 to TRBJ1-4, with D maybe TRBD1 (5 bases). Germline V gene sequence: CDR1 SGHTS, CDR2 YDEGEE. The CDR3 covers 17 residues. Trimming shortened V by 1 base and J by 4 bases, and 17 bases separated the two germline ends. CDR3 region: CASSLPVGANINEKLFF. CDR3 DNA: TGTGCCAGCAGCTTGCCCGTTGGGGCGAACATTAATGAAAAACTGTTTTTT.

The J gene is TRBJ2-7, the V gene TRBV4-1; TRBD1 agrees at 9 bases. CDR1 is MGHRA, CDR2 YSYEKL, per germline. This CDR3 has 16 amino acids. V lost 4 bases and J lost 1; bases outside the gene matches: 8. The CDR3 region is CASSRRGQGRSYEQYF. The CDR3 DNA sequence: TGCGCCAGCAGCCGCCGAGGACAGGGGAGATCCTACGAGCAGTACTTC.

V usage is TRBV29-1 and J usage is TRBJ2-1, with 12 bases matching TRBD2. The CDR3 length is 14 residues. Trimming cost V 7 bases and J 8 bases; bases outside gene matches: 9. Per the germline V gene, CDR1 is SQVTM and CDR2 is ANQGSEA. The DNA of the CDR3 is TGCAGCGCCCCGACTAGCGGGAGTACAGATGAGCAGTTCTTC. Translated: CSAPTSGSTDEQFF.

The chain is built from TRBV11-3 and TRBJ2-3, with a tentative D call TRBD2 (5 bases). Germline V gives CDR1 SGHNT, CDR2 YENEEA. V lost 5 bases to trimming and J lost 2 bases, with 14 bases between them. This CDR3 is 15 amino acids long. The CDR3 is CASSPTGLLTDTQYF. The CDR3 DNA follows: TGTGCCAGCAGCCCTACTGGACTGCTCACAGATACGCAGTATTTT.

J is TRBJ1-1 and V is TRBV6-5, with 7 positions matching TRBD1. Unmatched junction bases numbered 8, after V lost 5 bases and J lost 8 bases. The CDR3 is made up of 13 amino acids. In germline, CDR1 is MNHEY, CDR2 SVGAGI. CDR3 residues: CASSRDWTGEAFF. The CDR3 DNA is TGTGCCAGCAGTCGGGACTGGACAGGCGAAGCTTTCTTT.

V usage is TRBV27 and J usage is TRBJ2-4; maybe TRBD1 (5 bases). CDR3 length equals 15 residues. Deletions cut 0 bases from V and 7 bases from J, with 13 bases between. Germline V gives CDR1 MNHEY, CDR2 SMNVEV (reference sequence). The CDR3 DNA follows: TGTGCCAGCAGTTTATCGAGGCAGGGCGTGAACATTCAGTACTTC. It codes for CASSLSRQGVNIQYF.